This TCR beta chain was recovered during a study of OX40 agonist ivuxolimab in advanced cancers. The assay was immunoSEQ multiplex PCR, and TCRdb's table has in-frame clones only and misses some. Here the sample spans roughly 55,000 clones, around 88% being singletons. The V end was cut by 5 bases, the J end by 0 bases, with 8 bases between. In germline, CDR1 is MDHEN, CDR2 SYDVKM. The length of the CDR3 is 13 residues. The genes are TRBV28 and TRBJ2-7; unclear D gene. The starting material was CD4+ or CD8+ T cells sorted from blood, obtained in a trial of the OX40 agonist ivuxolimab. This TCR was recovered from an adult with an advanced solid tumor such as melanoma, head and neck, liver or kidney cancer. CDR3 residues: CASSLPSSYEQYF. The DNA for the CDR3 is TGTGCCAGCAGTCTCCCGAGCTCCTACGAGCAGTACTTC.